Following are 28 T cell receptor beta chains from one sample sequenced in a study of OX40 agonist ivuxolimab in advanced cancers. TCRdb keeps only in-frame clones here, not all; method: immunoSEQ multiplex PCR. The table records about 45,000 clones, approximately 80% of them present only once. The source material was CD4+ or CD8+ T cells sorted from blood, sampled in a trial of the OX40 agonist ivuxolimab. Receptors originate from an adult with an advanced solid tumor such as melanoma, head and neck, liver or kidney cancer.

This sequence joins TRBV7-9 and TRBJ1-1; the match to TRBD1 covers 9 bases. Trimming at V came to 4 bases and at J to 6 bases, leaving 18 bases not matched to a gene. In germline, CDR1 is SEHNR, CDR2 FQNEAQ (reference sequence). This CDR3 contains 18 residues. CDR3 protein: CASSSLLLWGQGGPEAFF. The CDR3 nucleotides are TGTGCCAGCAGCTCCCTCCTCCTCTGGGGACAGGGAGGGCCTGAAGCTTTCTTT.

The V gene is TRBV9, the J gene TRBJ2-7, with D possibly called TRBD1 or TRBD2 (6 bases each). V dropped 1 base and J dropped 2 bases, with 10 bases sitting between them. Germline values: CDR1 SGDLS, CDR2 YYNGEE. This CDR3 region has 14 residues. The CDR3 DNA sequence: TGTGCCAGCAGCGTAACGGGGGCCACCTACGAGCAGTACTTC. It is translated as CASSVTGATYEQYF.

The chain combines TRBV11-2 with TRBJ2-7, with D uncertain. The CDR3 covers 13 residues. V was cut by 1 base and J by 11 bases, with 15 bases left in between. The germline V gene has CDR1 SGHAT and CDR2 FQNNGV. The CDR3 DNA sequence: TGTGCCAGCAGCTTAGGGCTGGGTCCTCCCGAGTACTTC. Translating gives CASSLGLGPPEYF.

This clone has a handful of counts. This rearrangement joins TRBV29-1 to TRBJ2-1; 8 nucleotides match TRBD2. This CDR3 has 13 amino acids. Germline values: CDR1 SQVTM, CDR2 ANQGSEA. V shed 7 bases, J shed 9 bases, and the junction held 11 bases outside the gene matches. The CDR3, as DNA: TGCAGCGGCGTAGCGGGATATTACCTTGAGCAGTTCTTC. Translation gives CSGVAGYYLEQFF.

The V call is TRBV4-3, the J call TRBJ2-7, with D perhaps matching TRBD1 or TRBD2 (5 bases each). Germline values: CDR1 LGHNA, CDR2 YSLEER. This CDR3 contains 15 residues. V was shortened by 0 bases and J by 0 bases, with 9 bases between the two germline ends. The CDR3 protein is CASSQDLGDSYEQYF. The CDR3 DNA sequence: TGCGCCAGCAGCCAAGACCTGGGGGACTCCTACGAGCAGTACTTC.

The rearrangement links TRBV28 to TRBJ2-7; 12 bases agree with TRBD2. CDR3 length: 16 residues. The ends lost 4 bases at V and 2 bases at J; junction bases unmatched: 6. Germline V CDR1 and CDR2: MDHEN, SYDVKM. CDR3 in amino acids: CASSSSGRAFAYEQYF. CDR3 DNA: TGTGCCAGCAGTTCTAGCGGGAGGGCCTTCGCCTACGAGCAGTACTTC.

The chain couples TRBV6-5 to TRBJ1-6; D is unresolved. The CDR3 is 15 amino acids. V lost 2 bases to trimming and J lost 6 bases, with 11 bases between them. The germline V gene has CDR1 MNHEY and CDR2 SVGAGI. CDR3 nucleotide sequence: TGTGCCAGCAGTTACGGTTCGGGCCCTAATTCACCCCTCCACTTT. Translated: CASSYGSGPNSPLHF.

The rearrangement joins TRBV28 to TRBJ1-2; D unresolved. In germline, CDR1 is MDHEN, CDR2 SYDVKM. Trimming removed 5 bases from V and 11 bases from J, with 15 bases in between. The CDR3 loop spans 12 amino acids. The CDR3 spells CASSVVQMGYTF. CDR3 nucleotide sequence: TGTGCCAGCAGTGTAGTCCAAATGGGGTACACCTTC.

This rearrangement joins TRBV6-5 to TRBJ1-2; D possibly corresponds to TRBD1 (5 bases). The V gene lost 0 bases and the J gene lost 3 bases, with 14 bases spanning the gap. Germline CDR1 reads MNHEY; CDR2 reads SVGAGI. This CDR3 region has 16 residues. CDR3 in DNA: TGTGCCAGCAGTTACTCGAAGTCAGGGAAAGACTATGGCTACACCTTC. Amino acids: CASSYSKSGKDYGYTF.

This clone was recorded a few times. V is TRBV10-1 and J is TRBJ1-1, with 7 bases that match TRBD1. V dropped 7 bases and J dropped 5; count of bases not matched to a gene: 10. The CDR3 contains 14 residues. Germline V CDR1 and CDR2: WNHNN, SYGVQD (reference sequence). CDR3 residues: CASTGRGGRTEAFF. The CDR3 DNA reads as TGCGCCAGCACGGGACGAGGGGGCCGGACTGAAGCTTTCTTT.

The chain recombines TRBV27 with TRBJ1-2; D might be TRBD1 (5 bases). Trimming removed 3 bases from V and 5 bases from J, with 13 bases in between. The V gene's germline CDR1 is MNHEY and CDR2 SMNVEV (reference sequence). This CDR3 comprises 14 residues. The CDR3 bases are TGTGCCAGCAGTTTGTCAGGGACCTTGTATGGCTACACCTTC. Protein product: CASSLSGTLYGYTF.

The V call is TRBV9, the J call TRBJ1-2; D is ambiguous. The germline V and J ends were trimmed by 3 bases and 0 bases, with 3 bases remaining between them. The CDR3 is 12 amino acids. Looked up from germline, CDR1 is SGDLS and CDR2 is YYNGEE. The CDR3 loop is CASSGTNYGYTF. The CDR3 region has the DNA TGTGCCAGCAGCGGTACTAACTATGGCTACACCTTC.

The rearrangement uses TRBV6-5 and TRBJ1-2; no definite D call. The V gene lost 0 bases and the J gene lost 4 bases, with 3 bases spanning the gap. Germline V lookup: CDR1 MNHEY, CDR2 SVGAGI. The CDR3 spans 12 residues. Written as DNA, the CDR3 is TGTGCCAGCAGTTACTCAGGCTATGGCTACACCTTC. Translated: CASSYSGYGYTF.

V is TRBV28 and J is TRBJ2-7, with TRBD2 identical over 7 bases. The CDR3 is 14 amino acids. V dropped 3 bases and J dropped 5; count of bases not matched to a gene: 7. The germline CDR1 and CDR2 sequences are MDHEN and SYDVKM. In nucleotides, the CDR3 is TGTGCCAGCAGTTTCGTCGCGGGAGCGGACGAGCAGTACTTC. This sequence encodes CASSFVAGADEQYF.

V and J are TRBV4-1 and TRBJ2-3; no clear D gene. The V gene's germline CDR1 is MGHRA and CDR2 YSYEKL. V lost 4 bases and J 2 bases, leaving 13 bases between the germline ends. This CDR3 has 15 amino acids. The CDR3: CASSPLVRITDTQYF. The CDR3 coding sequence is TGCGCCAGCAGCCCCTTGGTGCGAATCACAGATACGCAGTATTTT.

This clone was observed a single time. The chain has TRBV5-6 and TRBJ1-1; D gene ambiguous. Germline CDR1 reads SGHDT; CDR2 reads YYEEEE. V lost 0 bases, J lost 0 bases, and 12 bases lay in between. The CDR3 contains 16 residues. The CDR3 is CASSLASELMNTEAFF. CDR3 nucleotide sequence: TGTGCCAGCAGCTTGGCCTCAGAGCTCATGAACACTGAAGCTTTCTTT.

The chain links TRBV27 to TRBJ1-2, with D perhaps matching TRBD1 (5 bases). Trimming removed 5 bases at V and 3 bases at J, with 13 bases between. Germline CDR1 and CDR2: MNHEY and SMNVEV (reference sequence). The CDR3 covers 14 residues. Here the CDR3 reads CASSPGDSYYGYTF. CDR3 in DNA: TGTGCCAGCAGTCCTGGCGACAGTTACTATGGCTACACCTTC.

V gene TRBV21-1 combines with J gene TRBJ2-5; the table names TRBD1, a call not compared with the DNA. TRBV21-1 is labeled a pseudogene. The CDR3 loop spans 13 amino acids. The CDR3: CASSTTGQETQYF. DNA of the CDR3: TGTGCCAGCAGCACGACAGGGCAAGAGACCCAGTACTTC.

The chain carries TRBV27 and TRBJ1-1, with D hard to call. CDR1 is MNHEY and CDR2 is SMNVEV in the germline V gene (reference sequence). CDR3 length equals 14 residues. Trimming removed 9 bases at V and 3 bases at J, with 17 bases between. This CDR3 reads CASYPLGRDTEAFF. The CDR3 DNA reads as TGTGCCAGTTACCCTTTAGGGCGGGACACTGAAGCTTTCTTT.

The chain uses TRBV4-1 and TRBJ1-1, with TRBD1 matching over 10 bases. The germline gives CDR1 MGHRA, CDR2 YSYEKL. V dropped 3 bases and J dropped 5; count of bases not matched to a gene: 3. The CDR3 loop spans 14 amino acids. DNA of the CDR3: TGCGCCAGCAGCCAGGGACAGGGGAAGACTGAAGCTTTCTTT. This sequence encodes CASSQGQGKTEAFF.

The chain joins TRBV11-3 to TRBJ2-5; the D gene could be TRBD1 or TRBD2 (5 bases each). The J call may be in error: the DNA end matches TRBJ2-7 better. This CDR3 has 15 residues. Germline CDR1 and CDR2: SGHNT and YENEEA. The CDR3 nucleotides read TGTGCCAGCAGCTTCGGGGCAGGAAGAACCTACGAGCAGTACTTC. Translating it yields CASSFGAGRTYEQYF.

The J gene is TRBJ2-3, the V gene TRBV6-5, with D uncertain. The V gene's germline CDR1 is MNHEY and CDR2 SVGAGI. Trimming took off 0 bases at V and 7 bases at J, with 5 bases between the two ends. The CDR3 has 12 amino acids. Here the CDR3 DNA reads TGTGCCAGCAGTTACTCCGGCAATACGCAGTATTTT. This encodes CASSYSGNTQYF.

The rearrangement links TRBV6-5 to TRBJ1-1, with 10 bases fitting TRBD1. V was pared by 0 bases and J by 3 bases, with 1 base of the junction left unmatched. Germline CDR1 and CDR2: MNHEY and SVGAGI. This CDR3 has 15 residues. CDR3 in amino acids: CASSYSDRGDTEAFF. The CDR3 DNA is TGTGCCAGCAGTTACTCGGACAGGGGGGACACTGAAGCTTTCTTT.

Turning to this clone: The CDR3 does not close with the conserved phenylalanine or tryptophan, likely indicating a read error. No DNA is shown, since the ends of the CDR3 on it are uncertain; the CDR3 is the one TCRdb lists. The CDR3 reads CASGLVRLLPTH. This chain connects TRBV12-5 to TRBJ2-7. Germline V CDR1 and CDR2: LGHNT, FRNRAP. Including both end residues, the CDR3 is 12 amino acids long.

The chain couples TRBV5-4 to TRBJ2-7, with D tentatively TRBD1 (6 bases). V dropped 4 bases and J dropped 3 bases, with 17 bases sitting between them. The germline V gene has CDR1 SGHNT and CDR2 YYREEE (reference sequence). The CDR3 sequence is 15 residues long. The CDR3 protein is CASSVQGSWVYEQYF. CDR3 nucleotide sequence: TGTGCCAGCAGCGTCCAGGGGAGTTGGGTCTACGAGCAGTACTTC. The whole variable domain, filled in from reference TRBV5-4 and TRBJ2-7, reads ETGVTQSPTHLIKTRGQQVTLRCSSQSGHNTVSWYQQALGQGPQFIFQYYREEENGRGNFPPRFSGLQFPNYSSELNVNALELDDSALYLCASSVQGSWVYEQYFGPGTRLTVT.

The V call is TRBV18, the J call TRBJ2-3, with D uncertain. This CDR3 comprises 15 residues. CDR1 and CDR2 (germline): KGHSH, LQKENI. Trimming took off 3 bases at V and 5 bases at J, with 15 bases between the two ends. In DNA form, the CDR3 reads TGTGCCAGCTCACCTTCGATCGGGTGGCGAGATACGCAGTATTTT. Its translation is CASSPSIGWRDTQYF.

The DNA for the CDR3 is TGTGCCAGCACCCCGTTTTCAGGGGCCTACGAGCAGTACTTC. It translates to CASTPFSGAYEQYF. The V gene is TRBV27, the J gene TRBJ2-7, with D possibly matching TRBD1 (6 bases). CDR3 length: 14 residues. The germline CDR1 and CDR2 sequences are MNHEY and SMNVEV (reference sequence). V dropped 7 bases and J dropped 2 bases, with 15 bases sitting between them.

The chain combines TRBV6-6 with TRBJ2-7, with D tentatively TRBD2 (6 bases). The CDR3 extends over 13 amino acids. Germline values: CDR1 MNHNY, CDR2 SVGAGI (reference sequence). With 7 bases removed from V and 1 base from J, the gap between germline ends came to 11 bases. The CDR3 is CASKLGTSYEQYF. In DNA form, the CDR3 reads TGTGCCAGCAAACTCGGGACTTCCTACGAGCAGTACTTC.